The 9 T cell receptor beta chains given below trace back to one sample, sequenced in a study of blood T cell repertoires in COVID-19. Using immunoSEQ multiplex PCR, the repertoire was profiled, and TCRdb retains in-frame clones only, with some absent. This table has 150,000 to 170,000 clones, 70% to 85% appearing once. The sample comprised peripheral blood. Every receptor here comes from a woman aged 55-70 years with acute or convalescent COVID-19.

V and J are TRBV6-5 and TRBJ1-5; D perhaps matches TRBD1 (5 bases). The CDR3 runs 15 residues. The germline gives CDR1 MNHEY, CDR2 SVGAGI. V lost 6 bases and J 4 bases, leaving 16 bases between the germline ends. CDR3 bases: TGTGCCAGCAGGGAGATGGGGGGGAGGAATCAGCCCCAGCATTTT. It translates to CASREMGGRNQPQHF.

This chain connects TRBV5-1 to TRBJ1-2; D ambiguous. This CDR3 is built from 15 residues. Germline V gives CDR1 SGHRS, CDR2 YFSETQ. Trimming removed 4 bases at V and 2 bases at J, with 15 bases between. CDR3 region: CASSPAGSTNYGYTF. CDR3 sequence (DNA): TGCGCCAGCAGCCCCGCGGGGAGCACAAACTATGGCTACACCTTC.

This clone was seen only a few times. The V gene is TRBV27, the J gene TRBJ2-2; 8 bases match TRBD1. This CDR3 has 15 amino acids. CDR1 MNHEY and CDR2 SMNVEV come from the germline V gene (reference sequence). Trimming at V came to 4 bases and at J to 7 bases, leaving 8 bases not matched to a gene. The CDR3: CASSSLGQAYGELFF. The CDR3 DNA reads TGTGCCAGCAGTTCCCTGGGACAGGCTTACGGGGAGCTGTTTTTT.

This clone was seen once. The V and J genes are TRBV5-1 and TRBJ2-5, with 9 positions matching TRBD1. Trimming took 0 bases from V and 5 from J; bases not matched to a gene: 5. Germline loops: CDR1 SGHRS, CDR2 YFSETQ. This CDR3 has 15 residues. CDR3 DNA sequence: TGCGCCAGCAGCTTGGCCGGGACAGGGTTGGAGACCCAGTACTTC. Translated: CASSLAGTGLETQYF.

J is TRBJ2-5 and V is TRBV27; TRBD2 matches at 10 bases. The V and J ends lost 3 bases and 2 bases, in that order; junction bases with no gene match: 9. The length of the CDR3 is 17 residues. The V gene's germline CDR1 is MNHEY and CDR2 SMNVEV (reference sequence). The CDR3 DNA sequence: TGTGCCAGCAGTTTCTCAGTAGCGGGGGGAAAACAAGAGACCCAGTACTTC. Protein: CASSFSVAGGKQETQYF.

The J gene is TRBJ2-7, the V gene TRBV6-1, with D possibly being TRBD2 (6 bases). Germline loops: CDR1 MNHNS, CDR2 SASEGT. Trimming removed 4 bases at V and 0 bases at J, with 16 bases between. There are 16 residues in the CDR3. The CDR3, as DNA: TGTGCCAGCAGTGTTCTGGCGGGACGACTCTCCTACGAGCAGTACTTC. Protein: CASSVLAGRLSYEQYF.

This clone has a handful of counts. V gene TRBV3-1 (or the pseudogene TRBV3-2) combines with J gene TRBJ1-6; 8 bases map to TRBD1. The ends lost 4 bases at V and 10 bases at J; junction bases unmatched: 12. The CDR3 is 16 residues long. In germline, CDR1 is LGHDT, CDR2 YNNKEL (reference sequence). CDR3 residues: CASSPTWTGINSPLHF. As DNA, the CDR3 is TGTGCCAGCAGCCCTACCTGGACAGGGATAAACTCACCCCTCCACTTT.

The chain links TRBV30 to TRBJ1-6, with a weak D call TRBD1 (6 bases). CDR3 length: 13 residues. CDR1 and CDR2 from the germline V gene are GTSNPN and SVGIG (reference sequence). Trimming cost V 0 bases and J 10 bases, with 10 bases left between them. CDR3 amino acids: CAWSVQGRSPLHF. In DNA form, the CDR3 reads TGTGCCTGGAGTGTCCAGGGGCGGTCACCCCTCCACTTT.

V usage is TRBV6-5 and J usage is TRBJ1-5, with D maybe TRBD1 (6 bases). The CDR3 sequence is 15 residues long. Germline V CDR1 and CDR2: MNHEY, SVGAGI. With 7 bases removed from V and 4 bases from J, the gap between germline ends came to 17 bases. The CDR3 sequence: CASIPMRGGNQPQHF. CDR3 in DNA: TGTGCCAGCATCCCCATGAGGGGGGGGAATCAGCCCCAGCATTTT.